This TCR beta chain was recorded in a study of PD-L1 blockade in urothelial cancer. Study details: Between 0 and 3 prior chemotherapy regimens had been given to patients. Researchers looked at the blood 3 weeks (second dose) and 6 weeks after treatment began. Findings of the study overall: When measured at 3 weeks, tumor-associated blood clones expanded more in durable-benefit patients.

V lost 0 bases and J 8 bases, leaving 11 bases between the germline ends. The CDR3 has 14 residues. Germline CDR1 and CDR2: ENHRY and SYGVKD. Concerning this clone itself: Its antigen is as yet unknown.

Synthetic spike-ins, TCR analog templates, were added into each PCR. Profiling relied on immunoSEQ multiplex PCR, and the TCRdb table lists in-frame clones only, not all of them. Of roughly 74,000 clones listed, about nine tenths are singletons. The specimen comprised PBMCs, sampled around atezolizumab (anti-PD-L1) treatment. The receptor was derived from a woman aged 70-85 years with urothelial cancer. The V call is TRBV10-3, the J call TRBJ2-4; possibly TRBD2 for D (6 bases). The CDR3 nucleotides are TGTGCCATCAGTGAGTCGTTGGGGGGAGACATTCAGTACTTC. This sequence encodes CAISESLGGDIQYF.